This T cell receptor beta chain was identified during a study of blood T cell repertoires in COVID-19. Sequencing used immunoSEQ multiplex PCR; TCRdb keeps in-frame clones, though not all of them. The sample includes more than 150,000 clones, about four fifths of them seen just once. CDR3 size: 15 residues. Trimming removed 0 bases from V and 2 bases from J, with 11 bases in between. CDR1 is SEHNR and CDR2 is FQNEAQ in the germline V gene (reference sequence). V gene TRBV7-9 combines with J gene TRBJ2-7, with D possibly TRBD2 on 7 matching bases. Sequencing was done on a sample of peripheral blood. The TCR comes from a human donor in a cohort sampled during active COVID-19. The CDR3 loop is CASSLAGGGPYEQYF. In nucleotides, the CDR3 is TGTGCCAGCAGCTTAGCGGGGGGGGGCCCCTACGAGCAGTACTTC.